Here is one T cell receptor (beta chain) with its context. Its matching antigen is unknown. The data were produced by immunoSEQ multiplex PCR, yet TCRdb's version contains in-frame clones alone and is incomplete. The sample carries around 300,000 clones, under 90% recorded once. This CDR3 contains 14 residues. Trimming stripped 0 bases from V and 6 bases from J, with 12 bases between. Germline CDR1 SGHRS, CDR2 YFSETQ. The sample belongs to a study of Ad26.COV2.S vaccination and SARS-CoV-2 variants. Whole-study context: Dosing was one shot or two shots 56 days apart.

Treatment in this sample: around 19 received Ad26.COV2.S at low or high dose, single or two shots; roughly 5 received placebo; per-sample allocation not given. Sampling was performed 63 days after the first vaccine or placebo injection. Study-wide findings and caveats: Post-vaccination breadth of spike-specific CD8+ and CD4+ T cell responses was reportedly substantial.

The specimen comprised peripheral blood, sampled in a trial of Ad26.COV2.S vaccine versus placebo. The rearrangement uses TRBV5-1 and TRBJ1-2; D possibly corresponds to TRBD1 (6 bases). This clonotype was sampled from a person between 18 and 65 years old who received the Ad26.COV2.S COVID-19 vaccine or a placebo. The CDR3 region has the DNA TGCGCCAGCAGCTTGGATCGGGGGCAGAATGGCTACACCTTC. It specifies CASSLDRGQNGYTF.